This T cell receptor (beta chain) was documented in a study of blood T cell repertoires in COVID-19. Study in general: Samples representing acute and convalescent COVID-19 were sourced from the United States, Italy and Spain. In each case, the material was cDNA or gDNA derived from T cells, B-cell-depleted T cells, or PBMCs.

Authors' analysis steps: It was from reference gene primer amplification that nucleated cell counts were estimated. This table comes from immunoSEQ multiplex PCR, and its TCRdb copy is limited to in-frame clones, with some not included. That table gives V, J and clone size, and the DNA gave D and trimming. The data contain around 18,000 clones, 77% of them seen just once; the ten biggest clones take up around 17%. The V and J ends lost 4 bases and 3 bases respectively, with 5 bases between them. The CDR3 sequence is 12 residues long. CDR1 is SGHTA, CDR2 FQGNSA, per germline. One Seattle source followed patients from active infection through their disease course.

The sequence came from an older man with COVID-19, enrolled during active disease. The rearrangement uses TRBV7-2 and TRBJ2-3; D gene uncertain. Sequencing was done on a sample of peripheral blood. CDR3 coding DNA: TGTGCCAGCAGCTCAACTACAGATACGCAGTATTTT. Its translation: CASSSTTDTQYF.